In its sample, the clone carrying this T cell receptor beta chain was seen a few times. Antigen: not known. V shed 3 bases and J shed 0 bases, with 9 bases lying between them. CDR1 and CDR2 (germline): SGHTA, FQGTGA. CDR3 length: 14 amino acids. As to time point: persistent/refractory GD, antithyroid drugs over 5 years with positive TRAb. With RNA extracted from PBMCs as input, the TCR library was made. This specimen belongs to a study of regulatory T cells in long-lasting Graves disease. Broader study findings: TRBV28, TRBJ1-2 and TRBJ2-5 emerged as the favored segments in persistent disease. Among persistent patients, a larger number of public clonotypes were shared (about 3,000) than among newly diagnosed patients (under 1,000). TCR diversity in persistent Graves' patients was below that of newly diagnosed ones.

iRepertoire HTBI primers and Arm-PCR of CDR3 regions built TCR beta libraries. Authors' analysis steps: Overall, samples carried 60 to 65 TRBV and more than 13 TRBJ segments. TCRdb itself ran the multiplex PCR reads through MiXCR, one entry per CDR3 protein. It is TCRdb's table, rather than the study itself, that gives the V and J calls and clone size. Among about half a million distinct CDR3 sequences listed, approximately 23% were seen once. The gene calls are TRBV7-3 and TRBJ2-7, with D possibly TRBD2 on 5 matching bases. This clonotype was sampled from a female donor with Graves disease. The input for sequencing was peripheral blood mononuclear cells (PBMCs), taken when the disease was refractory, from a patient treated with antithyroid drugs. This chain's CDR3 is CASSLTGFSYEQYF. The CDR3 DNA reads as TGTGCCAGCAGCTTGACGGGGTTCTCCTACGAGCAGTACTTC.